This T cell receptor beta chain is from a study of early T cells in non-severe SARS-CoV-2 infection. Study as a whole: Alpha and beta chains were unpaired, from unsorted whole-blood bulk RNA. Study-wide findings and caveats: Sequences matched to VDJdb favored anti-spike CD8 responses, while private and CD4 specificities were missed.

Tagging with unique molecular identifiers was applied to individual cDNA molecules. TCRdb called the 5' RACE reads again in MiXCR, with one record for every CDR3 protein. In the table there are roughly 86,000 distinct CDR3 sequences, 5.5% to 7.5% of which are singletons. This clonotype was observed many times. Antigen specificity is unknown. CDR1 MNHEY and CDR2 SMNVEV come from the germline V gene (reference sequence). V lost 5 bases and J 1 base, leaving 8 bases between the germline ends. CDR3 size: 13 residues. This receptor was identified in an adult who was a healthcare worker with PCR-confirmed SARS-CoV-2 infection or an uninfected control (not recorded which). The sample taken for sequencing was whole blood. The V gene is TRBV27, the J gene TRBJ1-1, with no clear D. As DNA, the CDR3 is TGTGCCAGCAGTGATCACCCGAACACTGAAGCTTTCTTT. Its translation: CASSDHPNTEAFF.